The 29 T cell receptor beta chains listed next were all sequenced from one sample in a study of post-analysis software for immune sequencing data. Study observations and caveats: When patients were compared with controls, about five TRBV segments were more frequent, TRBV5-6, TRBV5-1 and TRBV20-1 among them.

The TCR beta cDNA libraries contained unique molecular identifiers. TCRdb re-analysed the PCR reads in MiXCR, keeping a single row per CDR3 protein. The sample has hundreds of thousands of distinct CDR3 sequences; 30% are singletons. These TCRs are of unknown antigen specificity. Sample: blood. The receptors were sampled from a girl aged 5 to 17 with multiple sclerosis.

The rearrangement joins TRBV7-9 to TRBJ2-1; the D gene could be TRBD1 or TRBD2 (5 bases each). The CDR3 sequence is 15 residues long. Per the germline V gene, CDR1 is SEHNR and CDR2 is FQNEAQ (reference sequence). With 5 bases removed from V and 8 bases from J, the gap between germline ends came to 19 bases. CDR3 DNA: TGTGCCAGCAGCCACGTAAGGGGCAGCGGCGATGAGCAGTTCTTC. It specifies CASSHVRGSGDEQFF.

This clonotype was seen repeatedly, ten times or more. This sequence joins TRBV12-3 or TRBV12-4 and TRBJ2-7; 7 nucleotides line up with TRBD2. Trimming at V came to 6 bases and at J to 0 bases, leaving 5 bases not matched to a gene. This CDR3 is built from 14 residues. CDR3: CASSFGGGSYEQYF. For the CDR3, the DNA is TGTGCCAGCAGCTTTGGGGGGGGCTCCTACGAGCAGTACTTC.

The chain's CDR3 is CASSPPSGRARSYEQYF. As DNA, the CDR3 is TGTGCCAGCAGCCCCCCTAGCGGGAGGGCCAGGTCCTACGAGCAGTACTTC. V gene TRBV6-1 combines with J gene TRBJ2-7, with 12 nucleotides matching TRBD2. CDR3 size: 17 residues. The junction had 10 bases not matched to a gene; V was cut back by 6 bases and J by 1 base. Germline V gene sequence: CDR1 MNHNS, CDR2 SASEGT.

The chain carries TRBV7-2 and TRBJ2-3; D is ambiguous. The CDR3 consists of 13 residues. Between the trimmed V and J ends, which lost 1 base and 4 bases, there was a span of 6 bases. CDR1 SGHTA and CDR2 FQGNSA come from the germline V gene. The CDR3 DNA follows: TGTGCCAGCAGCTTAGAGACTGCAGATACGCAGTATTTT. It codes for CASSLETADTQYF.

This clonotype was counted between two and nine times. A junction boundary mismatches the germline segment, possibly from a read error. CDR3 in amino acids: CAGSLAARGQENTQYF. CDR3 bases: TGTGCCGGCAGCTTAGCGGCCAGGGGGCAAGAGAATACGCAGTATTTT. The J gene is TRBJ2-3, the V gene TRBV7-2, with 8 nucleotides matching TRBD1. Germline CDR1 SGHTA, CDR2 FQGNSA. The CDR3 is made up of 16 amino acids.

The chain links TRBV3-1 to TRBJ2-1, with D possibly matching TRBD2 (5 bases). The ends were cut back, 4 bases at V and 8 bases at J, with 18 bases in the middle. Per germline, CDR1 LGHDT and CDR2 YNNKEL (reference sequence). The CDR3 is 15 residues long. The CDR3 reads CASSLAGRLVDEQFF. The CDR3 DNA reads TGTGCCAGCAGCCTTGCGGGTCGTCTGGTCGATGAGCAGTTCTTC.

The genes are TRBV29-1 and TRBJ2-1; weak D call: TRBD2 (6 bases). Germline CDR1 reads SQVTM; CDR2 reads ANQGSEA. This CDR3 has 16 amino acids. Deletions cut 8 bases from V and 3 bases from J, with 23 bases between. CDR3 region: CSTARLGGLNYNEQFF. DNA of the CDR3: TGCAGCACCGCCCGTCTAGGAGGACTAAACTACAATGAGCAGTTCTTC.

Only a few counts were recorded for this clonotype. This sequence joins TRBV7-9 and TRBJ2-1, with 7 bases lining up with TRBD2. The V gene end was trimmed by 5 bases and the J gene end by 3 bases; junction bases not matched to a gene: 4. This CDR3 contains 14 residues. Germline loops: CDR1 SEHNR, CDR2 FQNEAQ (reference sequence). The CDR3 region has the DNA TGTGCCAGCAGCACCGGGGGGATCTACAATGAGCAGTTCTTC. Protein: CASSTGGIYNEQFF. The full variable domain, with the rest looked up from reference TRBV7-9 and TRBJ2-1, is DTGVSQNPRHKITKRGQNVTFRCDPISEHNRLYWYRQTLGQGPEFLTYFQNEAQLEKSRLLSDRFSAERPKGSFSTLEIQRTEQGDSAMYLCASSTGGIYNEQFFGPGTRLTVL.

This clonotype was seen a handful of times. The rearrangement uses TRBV12-3 or TRBV12-4 and TRBJ2-4; D is uncertain. V gave up 6 bases and J gave up 13 bases, with 22 bases separating them. The CDR3 has 14 residues. The CDR3 region has the DNA TGTGCCAGCAGCCGAACGAGCCCGGGTTTAGAGCAGTACTTC. This translates into CASSRTSPGLEQYF.

This clonotype has more than one count but fewer than ten. This chain uses TRBV6-2 or TRBV6-3 with TRBJ1-1, with D perhaps matching TRBD1 (5 bases). The germline gives CDR1 MNHEY, CDR2 SVGEGT. Trimming pared 4 bases from V and 6 bases from J, leaving 18 bases between. The CDR3 extends over 15 amino acids. In DNA, the CDR3 is TGTGCCAGCAGTTCAGTAACCGGGACGTTCGCTGAAGCTTTCTTT. Its protein product is CASSSVTGTFAEAFF.

This clonotype occurred a few times. The gene calls are TRBV6-6 and TRBJ2-6, with D unclear. Trimming cost V 0 bases and J 2 bases, with 2 bases left between them. CDR1 and CDR2 from the germline V gene are MNHNY and SVGAGI (reference sequence). This CDR3 has 14 amino acids. The CDR3 coding sequence is TGTGCCAGCAGTTACTCGACTGGGGCCAACGTCCTGACTTTC. Translated: CASSYSTGANVLTF.

The chain has TRBV7-2 and TRBJ1-1; 9 nucleotides agree with TRBD1. Germline V CDR1 and CDR2: SGHTA, FQGNSA. V lost 5 bases to trimming and J lost 4 bases; unmatched junction nucleotides: 5. CDR3 length equals 14 residues. The CDR3 sequence: CASSQPGQGTEAFF. CDR3 coding DNA: TGTGCCAGCAGCCAACCGGGACAGGGCACTGAAGCTTTCTTT.

The chain employs TRBV28 and TRBJ2-4; D gene unclear. CDR1 and CDR2 (germline): MDHEN, SYDVKM. V lost 3 bases to trimming and J lost 0 bases, with 9 bases between them. The CDR3 has 15 amino acids. The CDR3 reads CASSLWAEAKNIQYF. The CDR3 DNA reads TGTGCCAGCAGTTTGTGGGCGGAAGCCAAAAACATTCAGTACTTC.

The rearrangement uses TRBV29-1 and TRBJ1-5; the D is unclear. V shed 4 bases and J shed 4 bases, with 8 bases lying between them. This CDR3 has 12 amino acids. Germline assignment: CDR1 SQVTM and CDR2 ANQGSEA. The CDR3 DNA follows: TGCAGCGTTGGGGCGCAAAATCAGCCCCAGCATTTT. This encodes CSVGAQNQPQHF.

At least ten counts were recorded for this clonotype. The chain carries TRBV7-8 and TRBJ2-1; tentative D call: TRBD2 (6 bases). V lost 5 bases, J lost 8 bases, and 13 bases lay in between. The CDR3 is 13 amino acids. CDR1 is SGHVS, CDR2 FQNEAQ, per germline. CDR3 region: CASSAPRRDEQFF. The CDR3 DNA sequence: TGTGCCAGCAGCGCGCCCAGGAGGGATGAGCAGTTCTTC.

The chain recombines TRBV20-1 with TRBJ2-7, with 8 nucleotides matching TRBD1. The CDR3 totals 14 residues. The J segment lost 3 bases and the V segment lost 1 base, leaving 5 bases of the junction unmatched. CDR1 DFQATT and CDR2 SNEGSKA come from the germline V gene (reference sequence). CDR3 in DNA: TGCAGTGCTAGAGTAACGGGACAGGACTACGAGCAGTACTTC. This translates into CSARVTGQDYEQYF.

There are a few counts of this clonotype. V and J are TRBV9 and TRBJ2-6, with D perhaps matching TRBD1 or TRBD2 (7 bases each). Trimming left V 4 bases short and J 6 bases short, with 11 bases between. Germline CDR1 and CDR2: SGDLS and YYNGEE. The CDR3 has 14 residues. The CDR3: CASSQGGEANVLTF. CDR3 DNA: TGTGCCAGCAGCCAGGGGGGGGAGGCCAACGTCCTGACTTTC.

This clonotype was observed a few times. The J gene is TRBJ2-6, the V gene TRBV6-5; D unresolved. Germline V gene sequence: CDR1 MNHEY, CDR2 SVGAGI. Trimming removed 5 bases from V and 0 bases from J, with 8 bases in between. The CDR3 sequence is 15 residues long. CDR3 DNA: TGTGCCAGCAGTACTTCCAGCTCTGGGGCCAACGTCCTGACTTTC. Residues: CASSTSSSGANVLTF.

The chain links TRBV6-2 or TRBV6-3 to TRBJ1-2, with a weak D call TRBD1 (5 bases). Trimming removed 4 bases at V and 4 bases at J, with 13 bases between. The CDR3 is 14 amino acids. Looked up from germline, CDR1 is MNHEY and CDR2 is SVGEGT. The CDR3 DNA reads TGTGCCAGCAGTTCCCCGGGACGGATCTATGGCTACACCTTC. Translated, it gives CASSSPGRIYGYTF.

This clonotype was observed a handful of times. The V and J genes are TRBV3-1 and TRBJ2-5, with 7 bases identical to TRBD2. Germline assignment: CDR1 LGHDT and CDR2 YNNKEL (reference sequence). The CDR3 totals 16 residues. The ends lost 1 base at V and 5 bases at J; junction bases unmatched: 10. The CDR3 here is CASSQAVAGRGETQYF. CDR3 DNA sequence: TGTGCCAGCAGCCAAGCGGTCGCAGGGAGGGGCGAGACCCAGTACTTC.

The gene calls are TRBV27 and TRBJ2-1, with 11 nucleotides matching TRBD2. V lost 4 bases, J lost 6 bases, and 5 bases stayed unmatched. The CDR3 contains 15 residues. The germline V gene has CDR1 MNHEY and CDR2 SMNVEV (reference sequence). For the CDR3, the DNA is TGTGCCAGCAGTTCTCGGCTAGCGGGGGGCAATGAGCAGTTCTTC. Amino acid sequence: CASSSRLAGGNEQFF.

The chain uses TRBV19 and TRBJ2-1; D is undetermined. This CDR3 is 13 amino acids long. Trimming stripped 5 bases from V and 10 bases from J, with 15 bases between. Germline V lookup: CDR1 LNHDA, CDR2 SQIVND (reference sequence). In DNA, the CDR3 is TGTGCCAGTAGTTCGTTACCTGGATGGGAGCAGTTCTTC. It translates to CASSSLPGWEQFF.

The chain is built from TRBV20-1 and TRBJ2-1, with D perhaps TRBD2 (6 bases). Trimming cost V 5 bases and J 3 bases, with 14 bases left between them. From germline, CDR1 is DFQATT and CDR2 SNEGSKA (reference sequence). The CDR3 runs 14 residues. The DNA of the CDR3 is TGCAGTGCTGCGGGGACTTCCGGCTACAATGAGCAGTTCTTC. Translation gives CSAAGTSGYNEQFF.

This clonotype appeared a few times. The chain is built from TRBV13 and TRBJ2-7; 9 nucleotides line up with TRBD2. The CDR3 totals 16 residues. With 4 bases clipped from V and 7 bases from J, the junction kept 14 bases outside the gene matches. The germline gives CDR1 PRHDT, CDR2 FYEKMQ (reference sequence). Here the CDR3 DNA reads TGTGCCAGCAGCTCATCTAGCGGGGAGTATTACAATGAGCAGTACTTC. It yields the protein CASSSSSGEYYNEQYF.

This clonotype has a handful of counts. The chain couples TRBV4-1 to TRBJ2-3; weak D call: TRBD2 (6 bases). The CDR3 sequence is 15 residues long. Looked up from germline, CDR1 is MGHRA and CDR2 is YSYEKL. The V end lost 4 bases, the J end lost 4 bases, and 15 bases lay between the germline ends. This chain's CDR3 is CASSRSHGEADTQYF. CDR3 bases: TGCGCCAGCAGCCGAAGCCACGGGGAGGCAGATACGCAGTATTTT.

The genes are TRBV5-1 and TRBJ2-7; a weak D match, TRBD2 (6 bases). The CDR3 totals 13 residues. Germline V lookup: CDR1 SGHRS, CDR2 YFSETQ. V was clipped by 7 bases and J by 5 bases, with 16 bases between them. The CDR3 sequence is CASGPARRDEQYF. Written as DNA, the CDR3 is TGCGCCAGCGGCCCGGCGCGGAGGGACGAGCAGTACTTC.

This clonotype occurred a few times. The chain uses TRBV6-6 and TRBJ2-1; no reliable D call. The germline gives CDR1 MNHNY, CDR2 SVGAGI (reference sequence). Trimming shortened V by 5 bases and J by 5 bases, and 7 bases separated the two germline ends. The length of the CDR3 is 12 residues. In DNA form, the CDR3 reads TGTGCCAGCAGTCCCAGTGACAATGAGCAGTTCTTC. This encodes CASSPSDNEQFF.

This clonotype has just a few counts. J is TRBJ2-3 and V is TRBV6-2 or TRBV6-3, with D hard to call. CDR3 length equals 13 residues. The V end was cut by 7 bases, the J end by 0 bases, with 8 bases between. Germline CDR1 reads MNHEY; CDR2 reads SVGEGT. CDR3 in amino acids: CASTLGSTDTQYF. In DNA form, the CDR3 reads TGTGCCAGCACCCTAGGAAGCACAGATACGCAGTATTTT.

V is TRBV27 and J is TRBJ2-3; D possibly matches TRBD1 or TRBD2 (5 bases each). Looked up from germline, CDR1 is MNHEY and CDR2 is SMNVEV (reference sequence). The CDR3 is 12 amino acids. Trimming removed 7 bases at V and 8 bases at J, with 13 bases between. CDR3 region: CASTSGRGTQYF. The CDR3 region has the DNA TGTGCCAGCACTTCAGGGAGAGGTACGCAGTATTTT.